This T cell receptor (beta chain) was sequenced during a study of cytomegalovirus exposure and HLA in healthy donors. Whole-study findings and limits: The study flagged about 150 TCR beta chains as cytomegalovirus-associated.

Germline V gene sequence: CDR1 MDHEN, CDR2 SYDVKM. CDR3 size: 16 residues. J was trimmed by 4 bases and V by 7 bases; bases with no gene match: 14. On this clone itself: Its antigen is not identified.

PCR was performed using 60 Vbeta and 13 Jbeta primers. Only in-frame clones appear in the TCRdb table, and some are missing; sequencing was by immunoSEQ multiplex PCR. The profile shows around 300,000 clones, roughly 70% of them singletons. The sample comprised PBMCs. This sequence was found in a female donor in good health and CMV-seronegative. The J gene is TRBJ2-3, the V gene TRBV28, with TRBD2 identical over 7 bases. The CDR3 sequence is CASNLSGGRTADTQYF. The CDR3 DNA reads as TGTGCCAGCAATCTCTCCGGGGGGAGAACCGCAGATACGCAGTATTTT.